This TCR beta chain stems from a study of molecular identifiers for immune sequencing clone quantification. Libraries used about 19,000 to 1,100,000 sorted naive CD8 T cells and 10%, 30% or 50% RNA input. In germline, CDR1 is SGHRS, CDR2 YFSETQ. The CDR3 has 12 residues. V lost 7 bases, J lost 10 bases, and 18 bases lay in between. Via MiXCR, TCRdb re-called the PCR reads, giving one row per CDR3 protein. The data show under 800,000 distinct CDR3 sequences, approximately 24% seen once. Study-wide points: Researchers reportedly could pick up spiked Jurkat TCR RNA from one cell mixed into about a million naive cells. Whereas clones above 20 RNA copies held under 1% of naive-cell molecules, they held over 98% of effector molecules. Sharing of a barcode by identical TCR molecules could cause highly expanded clone sizes to be underestimated.

Regarding this clonotype: Its antigen is undetermined.

This clonotype was obtained from a human donor in good health. Some libraries in this study had Jurkat cell RNA spiked in. The sample taken for sequencing was naive CD8+ T cells from blood, with Jurkat cell RNA spiked in. Subset denoted: FACS-sorted CD8+CD4-CCR7+CD45RA+ naive T cells. The chain carries TRBV5-1 and TRBJ2-7; D is unresolved. The CDR3 DNA is TGCGCCAGCGGTATAGGGAATCTCGAACAGTACTTC. Protein: CASGIGNLEQYF.